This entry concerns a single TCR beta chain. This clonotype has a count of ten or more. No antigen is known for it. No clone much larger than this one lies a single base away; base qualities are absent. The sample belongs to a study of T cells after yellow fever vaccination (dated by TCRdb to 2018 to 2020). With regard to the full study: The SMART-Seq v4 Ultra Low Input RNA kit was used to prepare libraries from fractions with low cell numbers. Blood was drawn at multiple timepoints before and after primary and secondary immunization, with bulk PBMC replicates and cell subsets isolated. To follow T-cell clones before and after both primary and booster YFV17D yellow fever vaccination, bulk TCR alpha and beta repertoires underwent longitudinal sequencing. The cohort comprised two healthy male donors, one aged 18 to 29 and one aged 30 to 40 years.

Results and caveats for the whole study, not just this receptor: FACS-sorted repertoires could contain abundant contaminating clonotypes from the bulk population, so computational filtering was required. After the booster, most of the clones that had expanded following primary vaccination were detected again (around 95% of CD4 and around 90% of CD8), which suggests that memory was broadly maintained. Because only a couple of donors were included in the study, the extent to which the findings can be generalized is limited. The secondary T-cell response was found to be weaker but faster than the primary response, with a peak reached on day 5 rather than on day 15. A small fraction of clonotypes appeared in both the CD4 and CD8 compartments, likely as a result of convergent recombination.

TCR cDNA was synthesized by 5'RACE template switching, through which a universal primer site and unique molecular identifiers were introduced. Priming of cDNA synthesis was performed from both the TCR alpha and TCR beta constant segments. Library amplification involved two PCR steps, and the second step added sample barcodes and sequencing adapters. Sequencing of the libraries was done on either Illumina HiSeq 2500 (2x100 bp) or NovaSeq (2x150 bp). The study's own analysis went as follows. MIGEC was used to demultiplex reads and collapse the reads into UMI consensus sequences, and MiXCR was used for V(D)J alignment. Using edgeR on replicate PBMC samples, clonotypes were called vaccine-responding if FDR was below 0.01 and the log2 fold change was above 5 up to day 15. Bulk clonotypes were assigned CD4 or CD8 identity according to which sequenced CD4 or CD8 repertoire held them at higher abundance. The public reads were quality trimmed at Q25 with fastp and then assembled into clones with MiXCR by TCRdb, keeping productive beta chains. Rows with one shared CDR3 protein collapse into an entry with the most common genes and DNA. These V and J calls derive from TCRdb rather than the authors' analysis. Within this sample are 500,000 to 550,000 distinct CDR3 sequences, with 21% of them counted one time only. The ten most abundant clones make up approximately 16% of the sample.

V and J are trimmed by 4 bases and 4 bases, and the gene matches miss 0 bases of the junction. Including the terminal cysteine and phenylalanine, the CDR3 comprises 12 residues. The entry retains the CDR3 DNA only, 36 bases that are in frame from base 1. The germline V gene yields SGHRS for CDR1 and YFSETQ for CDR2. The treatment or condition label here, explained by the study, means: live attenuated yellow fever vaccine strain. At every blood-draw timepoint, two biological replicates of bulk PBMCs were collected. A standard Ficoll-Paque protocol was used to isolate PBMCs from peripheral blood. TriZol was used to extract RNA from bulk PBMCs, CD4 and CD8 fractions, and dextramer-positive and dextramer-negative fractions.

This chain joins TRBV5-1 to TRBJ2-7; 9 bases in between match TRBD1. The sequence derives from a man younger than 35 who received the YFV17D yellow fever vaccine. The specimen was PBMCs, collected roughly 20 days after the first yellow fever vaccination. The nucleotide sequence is TGCGCCAGCAGCGGACAGGGGTACGAGCAGTACTTC. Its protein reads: CASSGQGYEQYF.